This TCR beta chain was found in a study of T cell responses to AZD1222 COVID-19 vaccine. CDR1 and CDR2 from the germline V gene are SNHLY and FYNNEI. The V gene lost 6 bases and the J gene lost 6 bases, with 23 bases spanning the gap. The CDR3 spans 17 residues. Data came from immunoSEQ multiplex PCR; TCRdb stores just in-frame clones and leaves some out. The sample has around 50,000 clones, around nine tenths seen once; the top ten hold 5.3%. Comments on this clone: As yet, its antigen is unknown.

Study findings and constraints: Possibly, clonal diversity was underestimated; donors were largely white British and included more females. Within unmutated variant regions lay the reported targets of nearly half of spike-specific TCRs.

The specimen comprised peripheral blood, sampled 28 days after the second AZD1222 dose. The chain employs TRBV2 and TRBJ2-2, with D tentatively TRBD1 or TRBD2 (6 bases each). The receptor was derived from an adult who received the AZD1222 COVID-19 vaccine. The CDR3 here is CASSLYRDIGGPGELFF. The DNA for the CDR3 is TGTGCCAGCAGCCTCTACCGGGACATAGGAGGGCCCGGGGAGCTGTTTTTT.